This TCR beta chain is from a study of early stage breast cancer tumors. The CDR3 has 14 amino acids. Germline V gene lookup returns CDR1 SGHDT and CDR2 YYEEEE. Whole-study results and caveats: Commonly generated sequences made up most enriched TCRB sequences shared between patients.

Each sample had two DNA replicates, roughly 0.5 ug blood or roughly 1.6 ug tissue. Sequencing used immunoSEQ multiplex PCR; TCRdb keeps in-frame clones, though not all of them. Of about 41,000 clones in the sample, about 73% were seen once. A word on this clone: No antigen is known for it. One end of the junction fails to match germline, which may point to a read error. Other DNA sequences in the sample encode the same CDR3.

The clonotype was recovered from a person aged 50 to 59 with breast cancer. V gene TRBV5-6 combines with J gene TRBJ2-2; 7 bases map to TRBD2. Sequenced input: blood. CDR3 nucleotide sequence: TGTGCCAGCAGCTACGTTCAGGGAAGCGGGGAGCTATTTTTT. Translation gives CASSYVQGSGELFF. Supplemented by reference TRBV5-6 and TRBJ2-2, the full variable domain reads DAGVTQSPTHLIKTRGQQVTLRCSPKSGHDTVSWYQQALGQGPQFIFQYYEEEERQRGNFPDRFSGHQFPNYSSELNVNALLLGDSALYLCASSYVQGSGELFFGEGSRLTVL.